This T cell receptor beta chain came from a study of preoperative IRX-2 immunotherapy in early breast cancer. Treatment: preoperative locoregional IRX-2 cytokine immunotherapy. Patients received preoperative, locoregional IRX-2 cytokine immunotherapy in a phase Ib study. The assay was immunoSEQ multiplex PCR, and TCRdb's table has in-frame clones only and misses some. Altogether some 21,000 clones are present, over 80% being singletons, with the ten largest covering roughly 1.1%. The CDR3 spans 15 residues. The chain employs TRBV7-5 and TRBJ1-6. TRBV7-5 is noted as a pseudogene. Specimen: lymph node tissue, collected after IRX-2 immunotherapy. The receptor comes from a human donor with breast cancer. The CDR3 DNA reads TGTGCCAGCAGCCCCGGAAGCTCCTATAATTCACCCCTCCACTTT. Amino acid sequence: CASSPGSSYNSPLHF.